This T cell receptor (beta chain) was recorded in a study of shared T cell receptors in the human thymus. Per germline, CDR1 MDHEN and CDR2 SYDVKM. CDR3 length equals 18 residues. V dropped 2 bases and J dropped 2; count of bases not matched to a gene: 8. The method was immunoSEQ multiplex PCR; TCRdb's version includes in-frame clones alone and lacks a portion of them. This table has 540,000 or so clones, approximately 80% appearing once. The sample also formed part of further work on human thymus T cells. Per that study: Corrective heart surgery yielded resections, and these provided the thymus tissue. What appeared biased in thymic and blood repertoires was the usage of V and J genes.

The TCR originated in a boy under three years old with a congenital heart defect. The sample consisted of thymocytes. The chain combines TRBV28 with TRBJ2-7; 14 bases map to TRBD2. The CDR3 sequence is CASSLVTPGLAGAYEQYF. CDR3 bases: TGTGCCAGCAGTTTAGTCACTCCGGGACTAGCGGGGGCCTACGAGCAGTACTTC.